This T cell receptor (beta chain) was obtained from a study of radiotherapy plus CTLA-4 blockade in lung cancer. Study-level results: Early blood T cell clone dynamics, with interferon-beta, were reported to best predict response.

After removal of 0 bases from V and 4 bases from J, the junction contained 5 bases not matched to a gene. This CDR3 is 16 amino acids long. Germline lookup yields CDR1 SGHNT and CDR2 YENEEA. Produced via immunoSEQ multiplex PCR; TCRdb's table is partial and in-frame only. The sample shows 80,000 or so clones, about 78% of them seen only once. Note on this clone: Its target is unknown.

The V gene is TRBV11-3, the J gene TRBJ2-7; 11 nucleotides agree with TRBD1. This clonotype was sampled from a human donor with non-small cell lung cancer who had a partial response to radiotherapy plus ipilimumab. Some clones in this sample may be carry-over from other donors' samples. The material was peripheral blood, obtained from a patient treated with radiotherapy plus ipilimumab. The DNA for the CDR3 is TGTGCCAGCAGCTTAGATGGGGACAGGGGGAATTACGAGCAGTACTTC. This sequence encodes CASSLDGDRGNYEQYF.